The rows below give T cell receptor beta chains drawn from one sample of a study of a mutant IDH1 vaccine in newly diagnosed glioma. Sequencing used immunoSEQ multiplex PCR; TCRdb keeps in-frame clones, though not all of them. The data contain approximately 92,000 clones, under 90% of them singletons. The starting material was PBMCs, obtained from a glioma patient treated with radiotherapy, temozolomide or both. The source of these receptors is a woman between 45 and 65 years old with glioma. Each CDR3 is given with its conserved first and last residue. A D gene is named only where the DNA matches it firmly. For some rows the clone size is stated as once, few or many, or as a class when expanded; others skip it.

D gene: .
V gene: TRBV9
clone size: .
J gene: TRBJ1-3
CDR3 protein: CASSSRVGGQTGNTIYF
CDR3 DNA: TGTGCCAGCAGCTCCCGAGTGGGGGGGCAGACTGGAAACACCATATATTTT

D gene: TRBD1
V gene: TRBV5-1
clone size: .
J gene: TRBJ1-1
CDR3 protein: CASSSRTGTNTEAFF
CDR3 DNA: TGCGCCAGCAGCTCCCGGACAGGGACTAACACTGAAGCTTTCTTT

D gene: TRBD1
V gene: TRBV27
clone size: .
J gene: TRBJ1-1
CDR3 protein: CASWVQGASTEAFF
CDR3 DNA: TGTGCCAGCTGGGTTCAGGGGGCGTCCACTGAAGCTTTCTTT

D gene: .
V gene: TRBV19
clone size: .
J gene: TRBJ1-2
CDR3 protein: CASRFGDRTENYGYTF
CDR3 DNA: TGTGCCAGCAGATTTGGGGATAGGACAGAGAACTATGGCTACACCTTC

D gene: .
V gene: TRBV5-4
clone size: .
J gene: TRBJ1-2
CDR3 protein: CASSLDGGRGGYTF
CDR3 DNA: TGTGCCAGCAGCTTGGATGGGGGGCGCGGGGGCTACACCTTC

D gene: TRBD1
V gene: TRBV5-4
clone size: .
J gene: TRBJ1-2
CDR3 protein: CASSLEQGAYGYTF
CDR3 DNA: TGTGCCAGCAGCTTGGAACAGGGGGCCTATGGCTACACCTTC

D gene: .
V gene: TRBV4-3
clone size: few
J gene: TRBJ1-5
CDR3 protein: CASSQVQGGQPQHF
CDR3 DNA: TGCGCCAGCAGCCAGGTCCAGGGCGGGCAGCCCCAGCATTTT

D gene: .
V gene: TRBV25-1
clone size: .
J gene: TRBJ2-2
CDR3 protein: CASRRGRDTGELFF
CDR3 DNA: TGTGCCAGCAGAAGGGGACGGGACACCGGGGAGCTGTTTTTT

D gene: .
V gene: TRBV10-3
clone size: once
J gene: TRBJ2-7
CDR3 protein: CATSGGIIYEQYF
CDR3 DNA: TGTGCCACGTCCGGGGGAATAATTTACGAGCAGTACTTC

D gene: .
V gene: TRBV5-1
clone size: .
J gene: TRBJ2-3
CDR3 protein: CASSLGGPTGDLRTDTQYF
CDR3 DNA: TGCGCCAGCAGCTTGGGAGGACCCACCGGGGATCTTCGCACAGATACGCAGTATTTT

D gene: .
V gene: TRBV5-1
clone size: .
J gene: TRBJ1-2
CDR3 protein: CASRRTNYGYTF
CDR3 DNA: TGCGCCAGCAGAAGGACGAACTATGGCTACACCTTC

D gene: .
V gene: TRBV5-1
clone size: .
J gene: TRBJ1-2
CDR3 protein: CASRLENYGYTF
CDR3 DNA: TGCGCCAGCAGACTGGAAAACTATGGCTACACCTTC

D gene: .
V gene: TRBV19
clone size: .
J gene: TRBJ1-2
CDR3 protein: CASSIPGESGYTF
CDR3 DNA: TGTGCCAGTAGTATTCCAGGGGAGTCTGGCTACACCTTC

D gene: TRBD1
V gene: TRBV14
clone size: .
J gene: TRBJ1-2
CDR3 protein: CASSVPGQGSPRTF
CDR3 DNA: TGTGCCAGCAGCGTACCGGGACAGGGTTCGCCGCGCACCTTC

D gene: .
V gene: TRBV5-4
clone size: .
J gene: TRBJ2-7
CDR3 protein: CASSLTGRIGEQYF
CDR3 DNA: TGTGCCAGCAGCTTGACAGGGCGAATCGGTGAGCAGTACTTC

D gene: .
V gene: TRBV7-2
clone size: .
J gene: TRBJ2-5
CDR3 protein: CASSSYLYQETQYF
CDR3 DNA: TGTGCCAGCAGCTCCTATCTGTACCAAGAGACCCAGTACTTC

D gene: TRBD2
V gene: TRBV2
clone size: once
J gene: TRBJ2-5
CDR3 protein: CASSWTSGETQYF
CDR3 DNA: TGTGCCAGCAGTTGGACTAGCGGGGAGACCCAGTACTTC

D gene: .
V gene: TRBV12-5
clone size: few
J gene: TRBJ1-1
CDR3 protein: CASGLQANTEAFF
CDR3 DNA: TGTGCTAGTGGTTTGCAGGCGAACACTGAAGCTTTCTTT

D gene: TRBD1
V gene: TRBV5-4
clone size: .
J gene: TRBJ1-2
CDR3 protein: CASSLAENQGAVDGYTF
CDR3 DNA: TGTGCCAGCAGCTTGGCCGAAAATCAGGGGGCGGTGGATGGCTACACCTTC

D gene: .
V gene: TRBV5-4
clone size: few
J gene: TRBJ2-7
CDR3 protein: CASSLDRSYEQYF
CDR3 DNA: TGTGCCAGCAGTCTCGACCGGAGCTACGAGCAGTACTTC

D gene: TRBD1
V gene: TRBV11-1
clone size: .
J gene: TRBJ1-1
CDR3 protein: CASSSWGRGHTEAFF
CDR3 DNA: TGTGCCAGCAGTTCGTGGGGCAGGGGGCACACTGAAGCTTTCTTT

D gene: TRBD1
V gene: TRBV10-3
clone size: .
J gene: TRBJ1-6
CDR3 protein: CAISPTRDRGSPLHF
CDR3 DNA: TGTGCCATCAGTCCCACCCGGGACAGGGGGTCACCCCTCCACTTT

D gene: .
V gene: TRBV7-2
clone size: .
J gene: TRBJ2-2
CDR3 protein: CASSLGDWRTGELFF
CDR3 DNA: TGTGCCAGCAGCTTGGGGGACTGGCGAACCGGGGAGCTGTTTTTT

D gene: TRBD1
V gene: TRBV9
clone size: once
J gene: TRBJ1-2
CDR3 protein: CASSGTPAGGNGYTF
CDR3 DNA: TGTGCCAGCAGCGGAACCCCAGCAGGGGGCAATGGCTACACCTTC

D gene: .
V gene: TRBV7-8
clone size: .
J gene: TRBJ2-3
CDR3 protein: CASSLAGLPTDTQYF
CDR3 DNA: TGTGCCAGCAGCTTAGCGGGACTCCCCACAGATACGCAGTATTTT

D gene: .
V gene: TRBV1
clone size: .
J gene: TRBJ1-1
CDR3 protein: CTSSQISETEAFF
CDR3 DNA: TGCACCAGCAGCCAGATAAGCGAGACTGAAGCTTTCTTT

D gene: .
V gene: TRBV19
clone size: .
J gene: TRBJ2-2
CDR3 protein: CASTGQGSGELFF
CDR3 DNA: TGTGCCAGTACAGGGCAGGGATCCGGGGAGCTGTTTTTT

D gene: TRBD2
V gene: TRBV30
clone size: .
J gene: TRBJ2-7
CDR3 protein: CAWTWGGSSYEQYF
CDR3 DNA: TGTGCCTGGACATGGGGAGGGAGCTCCTACGAGCAGTACTTC

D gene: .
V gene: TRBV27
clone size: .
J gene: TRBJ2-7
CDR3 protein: CASSPPVSYSYEQYF
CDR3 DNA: TGTGCCAGCAGTCCCCCGGTCTCCTACTCCTACGAGCAGTACTTC

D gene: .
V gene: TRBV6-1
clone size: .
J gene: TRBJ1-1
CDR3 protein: CASSRQERTEAFF
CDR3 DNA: TGTGCCAGCAGTCGACAGGAGAGGACTGAAGCTTTCTTT